This T cell receptor (beta chain) was recovered during a study of blood T cells in healthy people across ages (dated by TCRdb to between 2014 and 2017). Background for the entire study: In model experiments, roughly one uniquely barcoded TCR beta cDNA molecule per two T cells was captured by template switching. To track age-related changes in TCR beta repertoire diversity, the study relied on deep sequencing normalized with unique cDNA molecular identifiers. The donors were split into four age groups: young (average around 16 years), middle-aged (more than 35), aged (over 55) and long-lived (82). To avoid experimental bias, donors of different ages were distributed randomly across sequencing lanes. Two additional independent replicas of 1 million unique cDNA reads from the same blood draw were analyzed for two donors (one aged 18 to 30 and one aged 80 or older).

The roughly 38 donors, aged about 6 to 95 years, were systemically healthy Caucasian individuals from Russia. Approximately 10 milliliters of peripheral blood were collected from each donor into EDTA-treated Vacutainer tubes. Ficoll-Paque density-gradient centrifugation was used to isolate PBMCs, with at least 6.5 million per sample. Total RNA was extracted from PBMCs with Trizol reagent, with at least 5 micrograms obtained per sample. For every donor, an aliquot of PBMCs went through flow cytometry to measure the percentages of naive CD45RAhigh/CD27high T cells. General findings and caveats noted by the study authors: Total diversity estimates from one million sequenced T cells were considered lower bounds and underestimates. Observed TCR beta diversity per million T cells fell roughly linearly with age, and a significant reduction was already apparent by age roughly 40. Donor CMV infection status was unknown, potentially confounding age-related changes in expanded clonotypes. Since profiling was done on bulk unsorted PBMCs, naive and antigen-experienced compartments could not be conclusively compared. A strong correlation was found between observed TCR beta diversity and the percentage of naive T cells measured by flow cytometry. Compared with the aged group, the long-lived group had more naive CD4+ T cells, fewer expanded clones and increased TCR diversity, a pattern suggesting age selection.

A remark on this clonotype: This clone's antigen is unknown. Base qualities are not at hand, and no much larger clone is one base apart.

The library was prepared using 5' RACE. TCRdb shows the sequencer as Illumina HiSeq 2500. A second PCR of roughly 6 to 11 cycles was performed with a sample-barcoded 5' primer and a J-beta primer mix. Each TCR beta cDNA molecule received a unique molecular identifier from a template-switch 5' adaptor carrying 12 random nucleotides. Each sample yielded at least 2.5 million CDR3-containing paired-end reads. The Mint cDNA synthesis kit, primed by a TRBC-specific oligonucleotide, was used to synthesize first-strand cDNA from all RNA. Following uracil-DNA glycosylase treatment, a first 18-cycle PCR with universal primers M1SS and BC2_uni_R was performed on all cDNA. The authors processed their data as follows. Each sample was normalized by randomly selecting 1 million high-quality reads, each carrying a distinct molecular identifier. Reads with shared molecular identifiers were discarded instead of being binned into consensus sequences. MiTCR, set to a Q25 quality threshold and the strictest error-elimination algorithm, was used for CDR3 identification, clonotype clustering and error correction. A nonparametric unseen species model with Euler transformation was used to estimate lower-bound total TCR beta diversity. The public reads were reprocessed in TCRdb via fastp at Q25 and MiXCR, keeping in-frame beta chains. Each CDR3 protein appears once, grouped with its most common genes and DNA. The authors' filters were not applied to this entry. This sample gives over 950,000 distinct CDR3 sequences in total; roughly 51% of them show up just once. The ten biggest clones cover about a fifth of the sample.

V lost 7 bases and J lost 0 bases; the stretch between them is 7 bases long. Per the germline V gene, SGHAT is the CDR1 and FQNNGV is the CDR2. The CDR3 spans 12 residues, from the cysteine through the phenylalanine. Just CDR3 DNA is preserved here, 36 bases in frame from base 1. This receptor was identified in a woman between 55 and 75 years old in good health. The sequence joins TRBV11-2 to TRBJ2-7, with the D gene call left open. Input material: blood. The CDR3 loop reads CASNPSSYEQYF. The DNA sequence is given as TGTGCCAGCAATCCCAGCTCCTACGAGCAGTACTTC. This CDR3, with the reference TRBV11-2 and TRBJ2-7 proteins standing in past its ends, gives the full variable domain EAGVAQSPRYKIIEKRQSVAFWCNPISGHATLYWYQQILGQGPKLLIQFQNNGVVDDSQLPKDRFSAERLKGVDSTLKIQPAKLEDSAVYLCASNPSSYEQYFGPGTRLTVT.